This TCR beta chain emerged from a study of blood T cell repertoires in COVID-19. Overall study: T cells, B-cell-depleted T cells, or PBMCs supplied cDNA or gDNA.

Looked up from germline, CDR1 is MDHEN and CDR2 is SYDVKM. J lost 4 bases, V lost 3 bases, and 7 bases had no gene match. This CDR3 is 15 amino acids long. Per the original data handling: Amplification of reference gene primers was used by the study to estimate nucleated cell counts. Assay used: immunoSEQ multiplex PCR; TCRdb lists only in-frame clones, some missing. D and trimming were read from the DNA, whereas the V and J calls and clone size are those reported in that table. The sample has about 18,000 clones, about 88% seen once. This sequence was found in a man between 35 and 55 years old with active COVID-19. Specimen: peripheral blood. The chain links TRBV28 to TRBJ2-3; the match to TRBD2 covers 7 bases. DNA of the CDR3: TGTGCCAGCAGTTTCAATGGACGGGGGGCAGATACGCAGTATTTT. Translated, it gives CASSFNGRGADTQYF.